This is a list of T cell receptor beta chains from one sample in a study of blood T cells in healthy people across ages. Using its own MiXCR run on the 5' RACE reads, TCRdb lists one record per CDR3 protein. This sample has approximately 1.5 million distinct CDR3 sequences, with under 55% found just once. The material sequenced was blood. These receptors all come from a young woman in good health. CDR3s include the opening cysteine and the closing phenylalanine or tryptophan. The D gene is left open where the match is weak. Clone size appears in some rows only: once, few, many, or a class for an expanded clone.

v_call	d_call	j_call	clone_size	cdr3_aa	cdr3_nt
TRBV11-2	.	TRBJ2-1	.	CASSLSAIGYNEQFF	TGTGCCAGCAGCTTATCGGCCATAGGCTACAATGAGCAGTTCTTC
TRBV7-2	TRBD2	TRBJ2-2	few	CASSFRASGTAGELFF	TGTGCCAGCAGCTTCAGGGCTAGCGGGACGGCCGGGGAGCTGTTTTTT
TRBV20-1	TRBD1	TRBJ1-2	.	CSATKPGTGINYGYTF	TGCAGTGCTACGAAACCCGGGACAGGGATAAACTATGGCTACACCTTC
TRBV25-1	TRBD2	TRBJ2-3	once	CASSTQRGGPKDTQYF	TGTGCCAGTAGTACCCAGCGGGGGGGCCCTAAAGATACGCAGTATTTT
TRBV30	.	TRBJ2-7	.	CAWSRSSYEQYF	TGTGCCTGGAGTAGAAGCTCCTACGAGCAGTACTTC
TRBV6-2/TRBV6-3	.	TRBJ2-1	.	CASSYGRGRDEQFF	TGTGCCAGCAGTTACGGGCGGGGGCGCGATGAGCAGTTCTTC
TRBV7-8	.	TRBJ1-5	.	CASSLLEGVWGNSNQPQHF	TGTGCCAGCAGCTTACTGGAGGGGGTTTGGGGGAATAGCAATCAGCCCCAGCATTTT
TRBV24-1	.	TRBJ2-7	.	CATSDLGSAEQYF	TGTGCCACCAGTGATTTGGGCAGCGCCGAGCAGTACTTC
TRBV11-1	.	TRBJ1-1	few	CASSKEAGTTEAFF	TGTGCCAGCAGCAAAGAGGCAGGGACCACTGAAGCTTTCTTT
TRBV6-5	TRBD1	TRBJ1-1	many	CASRNRGSRTEAFF	TGTGCCAGCAGGAACAGGGGATCTCGAACTGAAGCTTTCTTT
TRBV20-1	TRBD1	TRBJ1-2	.	CSFRDRDGYTF	TGCAGTTTCCGGGACAGGGACGGCTACACCTTC
TRBV7-9	.	TRBJ1-1	.	CASSLTSRAFF	TGTGCCAGCAGCTTAACCAGCAGGGCTTTCTTT
TRBV29-1	.	TRBJ1-1	once	CSVFVLGTEAFF	TGCAGCGTTTTCGTATTGGGGACTGAAGCTTTCTTT
TRBV7-9	TRBD2	TRBJ2-7	.	CASSPTHASGIYNEQYF	TGTGCCAGCAGCCCCACGCACGCTAGCGGGATCTACAATGAGCAGTACTTC
TRBV12-3/TRBV12-4	TRBD2	TRBJ2-1	few	CASRRQGRGLALYNEQFF	TGTGCCAGCAGGAGACAGGGCCGGGGACTAGCGCTCTACAATGAGCAGTTCTTC
TRBV9	TRBD2	TRBJ2-1	few	CASSVVAGSEQFF	TGTGCCAGCAGCGTGGTAGCGGGGAGTGAGCAGTTCTTC
TRBV3-1	.	TRBJ2-1	few	CASSLPLSLARNEQFF	TGTGCCAGCAGCCTACCCCTTAGCCTGGCGAGAAATGAGCAGTTCTTC
TRBV27	TRBD1	TRBJ1-2	.	CASSLDRGLDGYTF	TGTGCCAGCAGTTTAGACAGGGGGCTGGATGGCTACACCTTC
TRBV20-1	.	TRBJ1-4	.	CSASAGAAERGKLFF	TGCAGTGCTAGCGCGGGGGCGGCGGAACGGGGGAAACTGTTTTTT
TRBV27	.	TRBJ2-7	few	CASSPGPLSSYEQYF	TGTGCCAGCTCCCCCGGTCCCTTGAGCTCCTACGAGCAGTACTTC
TRBV7-2	.	TRBJ2-3	few	CASSLLGQRDTQYF	TGTGCCAGCAGCTTACTGGGCCAACGGGATACGCAGTATTTT
TRBV4-1	TRBD2	TRBJ2-1	.	CASSQDRTRGPYNEQFF	TGCGCCAGCAGCCAAGATCGGACTAGGGGTCCCTACAATGAGCAGTTCTTC
TRBV7-2	.	TRBJ1-5	few	CASSTRQTNQPQHF	TGTGCCAGCAGCACTAGACAGACAAATCAGCCCCAGCATTTT
TRBV6-5	.	TRBJ1-5	.	CASRLGVYSNQPQHF	TGTGCCAGCAGATTAGGGGTCTATAGCAATCAGCCCCAGCATTTT
TRBV7-2	TRBD2	TRBJ2-7	.	CASSRTTSGGSNEQYF	TGTGCCAGCAGCCGAACCACTAGCGGGGGGTCCAACGAGCAGTACTTC
TRBV7-9	.	TRBJ2-7	few	CASSARDVLYEQYF	TGTGCCAGCAGCGCGCGGGACGTCCTCTACGAGCAGTACTTC
TRBV20-1	.	TRBJ1-5	.	CSARARGGGNQPQHF	TGCAGTGCTAGAGCCCGGGGAGGGGGCAATCAGCCCCAGCATTTT
TRBV5-1	.	TRBJ1-2	many	CASRGVYGYTF	TGCGCCAGCCGGGGAGTCTATGGCTACACCTTC
TRBV12-3/TRBV12-4	.	TRBJ1-4	.	CASSPAWDEKLFF	TGTGCCAGCAGCCCGGCGTGGGATGAAAAACTGTTTTTT
TRBV6-1	.	TRBJ1-2	.	CASSEEAQRGYTF	TGTGCCAGCAGTGAAGAAGCGCAACGCGGCTACACCTTC
TRBV7-9	.	TRBJ2-3	.	CASSLAQIGATDTQYF	TGTGCCAGCAGCTTAGCGCAAATCGGGGCCACAGATACGCAGTATTTT
TRBV21-1	.	TRBJ2-3	few	CASSGRSHSTDTQYF	TGTGCCAGCAGCGGGCGGAGCCACAGCACAGATACGCAGTATTTT
TRBV7-2	.	TRBJ1-1	.	CASSLGLTEIEAFF	TGTGCCAGCAGCTTAGGCTTAACAGAAATTGAAGCTTTCTTT
TRBV14	.	TRBJ2-7	.	CASSQDGQSYEQYF	TGTGCCAGCAGCCAAGATGGGCAGTCCTACGAGCAGTACTTC
TRBV20-1	.	TRBJ2-1	few	CSASPLRDEQFF	TGCAGTGCTAGCCCTCTGCGTGATGAGCAGTTCTTC
TRBV7-6	.	TRBJ2-3	.	CASSLWAGRTDTQYF	TGTGCCAGCAGCTTGTGGGCAGGGCGCACAGATACGCAGTATTTT
TRBV20-1	TRBD1	TRBJ2-7	.	CSARADRGQYEQYF	TGCAGTGCTAGAGCCGACAGGGGCCAGTACGAGCAGTACTTC
TRBV4-1	.	TRBJ1-2	.	CASSQLHGAGGYTF	TGCGCCAGCAGCCAACTACATGGGGCCGGTGGCTACACCTTC
TRBV12-3/TRBV12-4	TRBD1	TRBJ1-5	.	CASSLLLRGQDNNQPQHF	TGTGCCAGCAGTTTACTTCTTAGGGGACAGGATAACAATCAGCCCCAGCATTTT
TRBV6-5	.	TRBJ1-1	.	CASGPWDTEAFF	TGTGCCAGCGGGCCTTGGGACACTGAAGCTTTCTTT